The 24 T cell receptor beta chains given below trace back to one sample, sequenced in a study of blood T cell repertoires in COVID-19. Clones were sequenced by immunoSEQ multiplex PCR, and TCRdb holds only the in-frame ones, with some missing. The sample has some 85,000 clones, 65% to 80% seen once; the top ten hold roughly 50%. Sequenced material: peripheral blood. The receptor set was obtained from a human donor in a cohort sampled during active COVID-19.

The chain combines TRBV28 with TRBJ2-7; 12 nucleotides agree with TRBD2. Germline V gene lookup returns CDR1 MDHEN and CDR2 SYDVKM. The length of the CDR3 is 16 residues. The J segment lost 3 bases and the V segment lost 6 bases, leaving 9 bases of the junction unmatched. CDR3 protein: CASSTPGLAGSYEQYF. In DNA form, the CDR3 reads TGTGCCAGCAGCACCCCCGGACTAGCGGGAAGCTACGAGCAGTACTTC.

The chain uses TRBV24-1 and TRBJ2-1, with 8 bases that match TRBD1. V trimming: 7 bases; J trimming: 4 bases; junction bases outside the gene matches: 8. The CDR3 runs to 15 residues. Germline-derived CDR1 and CDR2 are KGHDR and SFDVKD. The CDR3 reads CATRATGGSYNEQFF. The CDR3 DNA is TGTGCCACCAGGGCCACAGGGGGGAGTTACAATGAGCAGTTCTTC.

This clone was seen more than once but under ten times. This chain links TRBV6-5 with TRBJ1-2, with 9 bases matching TRBD1. The CDR3 runs to 13 residues. V dropped 6 bases and J dropped 6; count of bases not matched to a gene: 5. Germline CDR1 reads MNHEY; CDR2 reads SVGAGI. CDR3 in DNA: TGTGCCAGCAGAGCCGGGACAGGGCATGGCTACACCTTC. This translates into CASRAGTGHGYTF.

The CDR3: CASSLGAWEQGKLFF. The CDR3 DNA reads as TGTGCCAGCAGTTTAGGGGCCTGGGAACAGGGAAAACTGTTTTTT. V is TRBV28 and J is TRBJ1-4; maybe TRBD1 (6 bases). There are 15 residues in the CDR3. With 2 bases removed from V and 10 bases from J, the gap between germline ends came to 17 bases. Germline V gives CDR1 MDHEN, CDR2 SYDVKM.

The V call is TRBV6-2 or TRBV6-3, the J call TRBJ2-1; no clear D gene. The CDR3 spans 16 residues. The V gene lost 0 bases and the J gene lost 3 bases, with 12 bases spanning the gap. Per the germline V gene, CDR1 is MNHEY and CDR2 is SVGEGT. The CDR3 DNA sequence: TGTGCCAGCAGTTACTCTCCGGGTGCTCTCTACAATGAGCAGTTCTTC. Protein sequence: CASSYSPGALYNEQFF.

The table lists this clone with a few counts. The chain joins TRBV28 to TRBJ1-1; tentatively, D is TRBD1 (6 bases). V dropped 6 bases and J dropped 1 base, with 12 bases sitting between them. The CDR3 sequence is 14 residues long. Germline V gives CDR1 MDHEN, CDR2 SYDVKM. CDR3 nucleotide sequence: TGTGCCAGCAGCGCCGGGACAAAGAACACTGAAGCTTTCTTT. Translating gives CASSAGTKNTEAFF.

The chain joins TRBV30 to TRBJ2-1, with 8 bases identical to TRBD2. Germline assignment: CDR1 GTSNPN and CDR2 SVGIG (reference sequence). This CDR3 region has 16 residues. V lost 2 bases, J lost 9 bases, and 15 bases stayed unmatched. CDR3: CAWSSTGTRGLGEQFF. The CDR3, as DNA: TGTGCCTGGAGTTCCACCGGGACTAGGGGTCTCGGTGAGCAGTTCTTC.

A word on this clone: The same CDR3 arises from other DNA sequences in this sample as well. This chain joins TRBV30 and TRBJ1-2, with D hard to call. V shed 3 bases and J shed 4 bases, with 12 bases lying between them. The CDR3 runs 13 residues. In germline, CDR1 is GTSNPN, CDR2 SVGIG (reference sequence). CDR3 sequence (DNA): TGTGCCTGGAGACCAGGCCTCTCCTATGGCTACACCTTC. Translated: CAWRPGLSYGYTF.

This chain connects TRBV14 to TRBJ2-7; no firm D call. The CDR3 loop spans 12 amino acids. CDR1 and CDR2 (germline): SGHDN, FVKESK. V lost 4 bases and J lost 12, with 16 bases in between. The CDR3 coding sequence is TGTGCCAGCAGCCCGAGTACCAAACTACCGTACTTC. Residues: CASSPSTKLPYF.

This chain connects TRBV3-1 (or the pseudogene TRBV3-2) to TRBJ2-1; maybe TRBD1 (7 bases). The V and J ends lost 0 bases and 6 bases respectively, with 18 bases between them. The CDR3 is 17 residues long. Looked up from germline, CDR1 is LGHDT and CDR2 is YNNKEL (reference sequence). The CDR3 DNA follows: TGTGCCAGCAGCCAAGAACCCGGACAGGTGGGACTCAATGAGCAGTTCTTC. It yields the protein CASSQEPGQVGLNEQFF.

V is TRBV28 and J is TRBJ1-1, with 10 bases fitting TRBD1. The germline V gene has CDR1 MDHEN and CDR2 SYDVKM. The CDR3 totals 16 residues. V shed 5 bases, J shed 1 base, and the junction held 7 bases outside the gene matches. The chain's CDR3 is CASSRTGGYPNTEAFF. CDR3 bases: TGTGCCAGCAGTCGGACAGGGGGATATCCGAACACTGAAGCTTTCTTT.

The CDR3 protein is CASSLGLAGGQETQYF. The CDR3 DNA reads as TGTGCCAGCAGCTTGGGACTAGCGGGAGGTCAAGAGACCCAGTACTTC. The chain uses TRBV5-8 and TRBJ2-5; 13 bases line up with TRBD2. CDR1 is SGHTS and CDR2 is YDEGEE in the germline V gene. The CDR3 length is 16 residues. V was clipped by 0 bases and J by 2 bases; unmatched bases: 1.

The chain links TRBV27 to TRBJ2-7, with 9 nucleotides matching TRBD1. From germline, CDR1 is MNHEY and CDR2 SMNVEV (reference sequence). V gave up 4 bases and J gave up 1 base; unmatched junction bases: 5. CDR3 length equals 15 residues. CDR3 in amino acids: CASSSTGTGSYEQYF. The CDR3, as DNA: TGTGCCAGCAGTTCAACCGGGACAGGGTCCTACGAGCAGTACTTC.

This clone was seen more than once but under ten times. The chain links TRBV7-3 to TRBJ2-3; 9 nucleotides agree with TRBD2. V dropped 1 base and J dropped 5; count of bases not matched to a gene: 10. The CDR3 length is 17 residues. Germline values: CDR1 SGHTA, CDR2 FQGTGA. CDR3 protein: CASSLRGRGLAGDTQYF. The CDR3 DNA reads as TGTGCCAGCAGCTTAAGGGGTAGGGGACTAGCAGGAGATACGCAGTATTTT.

This chain joins TRBV20-1 and TRBJ2-1; 8 bases fit TRBD2. The CDR3 runs to 15 residues. Germline-derived CDR1 and CDR2 are DFQATT and SNEGSKA (reference sequence). The V and J ends lost 3 bases and 9 bases, in that order; junction bases with no gene match: 13. The CDR3 loop is CSASGSGGPKREQFF. Here the CDR3 DNA reads TGCAGTGCTAGTGGTTCGGGAGGGCCGAAACGTGAGCAGTTCTTC.

The rearrangement uses TRBV28 and TRBJ2-7, with 8 positions matching TRBD1. The CDR3 spans 15 residues. Germline V CDR1 and CDR2: MDHEN, SYDVKM. V shed 7 bases, J shed 5 bases, and the junction held 13 bases outside the gene matches. The CDR3 DNA follows: TGTGCCAGCACAAACCAGGGGGCGATTTACCACGAGCAGTACTTC. Translating it yields CASTNQGAIYHEQYF.

The V gene is TRBV19, the J gene TRBJ1-5, with 8 positions matching TRBD1. Germline lookup yields CDR1 LNHDA and CDR2 SQIVND (reference sequence). The V gene end was trimmed by 5 bases and the J gene end by 3 bases; junction bases not matched to a gene: 6. The CDR3 has 15 amino acids. CDR3 sequence: CASSLTGDFNQPQHF. CDR3 sequence (DNA): TGTGCCAGTAGTTTGACAGGGGACTTCAATCAGCCCCAGCATTTT. Based on the CDR3 plus reference TRBV19 and TRBJ1-5, the full variable domain is DGGITQSPKYLFRKEGQNVTLSCEQNLNHDAMYWYRQDPGQGLRLIYYSQIVNDFQKGDIAEGYSVSREKKESFPLTVTSAQKNPTAFYLCASSLTGDFNQPQHFGDGTRLSIL.

The rearrangement joins TRBV4-3 to TRBJ2-2; TRBD1 might be the D (6 bases). This CDR3 has 16 residues. The germline CDR1 and CDR2 sequences are LGHNA and YSLEER. V lost 0 bases, J lost 1 base, and 9 bases lay in between. The CDR3 reads CASSQDRGLNTGELFF. The CDR3 nucleotides read TGCGCCAGCAGCCAAGACAGGGGTCTGAACACCGGGGAGCTGTTTTTT.

J is TRBJ2-1 and V is TRBV28; 12 bases are a match to TRBD2. Unmatched junction bases numbered 4, after V lost 6 bases and J lost 7 bases. Germline V gene lookup returns CDR1 MDHEN and CDR2 SYDVKM. This CDR3 is built from 14 residues. The CDR3 DNA reads TGTGCCAGCAGGACTAGCGGGAGCAGGAATGAGCAGTTCTTC. Its protein is CASRTSGSRNEQFF.

V usage is TRBV7-2 and J usage is TRBJ2-2; possible D gene TRBD2, 6 bases. V was trimmed by 11 bases and J by 5 bases, leaving 15 bases between them. This CDR3 is 13 amino acids long. CDR1 is SGHTA and CDR2 is FQGNSA in the germline V gene. CDR3: CASREAGTGELFF. The CDR3 region has the DNA TGTGCCTCCCGAGAGGCGGGGACCGGGGAGCTGTTTTTT. Full variable domain (rest looked up from reference TRBV7-2 and TRBJ2-2): GAGVSQSPSNKVTEKGKDVELRCDPISGHTALYWYRQSLGQGLEFLIYFQGNSAPDKSGLPSDRFSAERTGGSVSTLTIQRTQQEDSAVYLCASREAGTGELFFGEGSRLTVL.

The J gene is TRBJ2-7, the V gene TRBV3-1 (or the pseudogene TRBV3-2), with D hard to call. V lost 10 bases and J lost 1, with 17 bases in between. CDR1 is LGHDT, CDR2 YNNKEL, per germline (reference sequence). This CDR3 spans 14 amino acids. CDR3: CATKHSARSYEQYF. The CDR3 DNA follows: TGTGCCACCAAACACAGTGCAAGATCCTACGAGCAGTACTTC.

The chain links TRBV9 to TRBJ1-2; maybe TRBD1 (6 bases). Germline lookup yields CDR1 SGDLS and CDR2 YYNGEE. The CDR3 extends over 13 amino acids. V lost 1 base and J 3 bases, leaving 7 bases between the germline ends. Here the CDR3 reads CASSVNRDYGYTF. CDR3 coding DNA: TGTGCCAGCAGCGTAAACAGGGACTATGGCTACACCTTC. The full variable domain, with the rest looked up from reference TRBV9 and TRBJ1-2, is DSGVTQTPKHLITATGQRVTLRCSPRSGDLSVYWYQQSLDQGLQFLIQYYNGEERAKGNILERFSAQQFPDLHSELNLSSLELGDSALYFCASSVNRDYGYTFGSGTRLTVV.

This sequence joins TRBV11-2 and TRBJ2-1, with D perhaps TRBD1 (6 bases). Germline V gene lookup returns CDR1 SGHAT and CDR2 FQNNGV. V shed 0 bases and J shed 8 bases, with 14 bases lying between them. The CDR3 runs to 15 residues. The CDR3 nucleotides are TGTGCCAGCAGCTTAGAAGGCAGGGGTTCAGATGAGCAGTTCTTC. Its translation: CASSLEGRGSDEQFF.

The chain employs TRBV2 and TRBJ1-6; possible D gene TRBD1, 5 bases. The V end lost 7 bases, the J end lost 4 bases, and 11 bases lay between the germline ends. The CDR3 spans 14 residues. Per germline, CDR1 SNHLY and CDR2 FYNNEI. CDR3 sequence (DNA): TGTGCCAGCACCGGGGGGGGGTATAATTCACCCCTCCACTTT. Amino acids: CASTGGGYNSPLHF.